This TCR beta chain was identified in a study of early stage breast cancer tumors. Study overall: Invasive lobular carcinomas made up four of 12 ER+/PR+/HER2- tumors.

Each sample had two DNA replicates, roughly 0.5 ug blood or 1.5 ug tissue. TCRdb's copy holds only in-frame clones and misses some; the assay was immunoSEQ multiplex PCR. The data contain tens of thousands of clones, approximately 78% of them singletons. General study findings and limits: Compared with adjacent normal breast tissue, tumors showed about 2.3-fold greater T cell density and higher clonality.

Of note for this clone: The antigen remains unidentified.

The length of the CDR3 is 14 residues. V was shortened by 3 bases and J by 6 bases, with 12 bases between the two germline ends. CDR1 and CDR2 (germline): SNHLY, FYNNEI. The sequence derives from a person aged 50-59 years with breast cancer. The chain joins TRBV2 to TRBJ1-5; D might be TRBD1 (5 bases). The sample taken for sequencing was blood. The CDR3 DNA is TGTGCCAGCAGTGAGCGGGGCGGGGGTCAGCCCCAGCATTTT. Translated: CASSERGGGQPQHF.